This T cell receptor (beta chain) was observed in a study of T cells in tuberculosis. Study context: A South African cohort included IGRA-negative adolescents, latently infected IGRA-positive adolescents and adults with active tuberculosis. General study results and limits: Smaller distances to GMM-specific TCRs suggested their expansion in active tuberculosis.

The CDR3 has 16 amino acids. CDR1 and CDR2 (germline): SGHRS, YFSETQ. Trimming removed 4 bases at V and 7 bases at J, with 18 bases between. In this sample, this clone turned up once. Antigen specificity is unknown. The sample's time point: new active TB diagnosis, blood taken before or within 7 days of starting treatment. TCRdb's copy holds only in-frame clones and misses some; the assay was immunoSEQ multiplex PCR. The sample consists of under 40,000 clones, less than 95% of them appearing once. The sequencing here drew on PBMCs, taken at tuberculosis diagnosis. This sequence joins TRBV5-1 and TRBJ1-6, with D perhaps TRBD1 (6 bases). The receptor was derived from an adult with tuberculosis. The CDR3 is CASSPGGGTKNSPLHF. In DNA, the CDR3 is TGCGCCAGCAGCCCCGGGGGGGGCACAAAGAATTCACCCCTCCACTTT.